This T cell receptor (beta chain) emerged from a study of early T cells in non-severe SARS-CoV-2 infection. From the 5' RACE reads, TCRdb called clonotypes with MiXCR, one entry per CDR3 protein. The data hold roughly 80,000 distinct CDR3 sequences, with more than 9% observed a single time. CDR3 length: 14 amino acids. V shed 3 bases and J 3 bases; nucleotides not matched to a gene: 4. CDR1 and CDR2 (germline): SGHRS, YFSETQ. This clonotype was detected a few times. Material for sequencing was whole blood. The sequence was obtained from an adult who was a healthcare worker with PCR-confirmed SARS-CoV-2 infection or an uninfected control (not recorded which). This chain joins TRBV5-1 and TRBJ1-2, with TRBD1 matching 8 bases. The CDR3 sequence: CASSSQGADYGYTF. In nucleotides, the CDR3 is TGCGCCAGCAGCTCCCAGGGGGCGGACTATGGCTACACCTTC.